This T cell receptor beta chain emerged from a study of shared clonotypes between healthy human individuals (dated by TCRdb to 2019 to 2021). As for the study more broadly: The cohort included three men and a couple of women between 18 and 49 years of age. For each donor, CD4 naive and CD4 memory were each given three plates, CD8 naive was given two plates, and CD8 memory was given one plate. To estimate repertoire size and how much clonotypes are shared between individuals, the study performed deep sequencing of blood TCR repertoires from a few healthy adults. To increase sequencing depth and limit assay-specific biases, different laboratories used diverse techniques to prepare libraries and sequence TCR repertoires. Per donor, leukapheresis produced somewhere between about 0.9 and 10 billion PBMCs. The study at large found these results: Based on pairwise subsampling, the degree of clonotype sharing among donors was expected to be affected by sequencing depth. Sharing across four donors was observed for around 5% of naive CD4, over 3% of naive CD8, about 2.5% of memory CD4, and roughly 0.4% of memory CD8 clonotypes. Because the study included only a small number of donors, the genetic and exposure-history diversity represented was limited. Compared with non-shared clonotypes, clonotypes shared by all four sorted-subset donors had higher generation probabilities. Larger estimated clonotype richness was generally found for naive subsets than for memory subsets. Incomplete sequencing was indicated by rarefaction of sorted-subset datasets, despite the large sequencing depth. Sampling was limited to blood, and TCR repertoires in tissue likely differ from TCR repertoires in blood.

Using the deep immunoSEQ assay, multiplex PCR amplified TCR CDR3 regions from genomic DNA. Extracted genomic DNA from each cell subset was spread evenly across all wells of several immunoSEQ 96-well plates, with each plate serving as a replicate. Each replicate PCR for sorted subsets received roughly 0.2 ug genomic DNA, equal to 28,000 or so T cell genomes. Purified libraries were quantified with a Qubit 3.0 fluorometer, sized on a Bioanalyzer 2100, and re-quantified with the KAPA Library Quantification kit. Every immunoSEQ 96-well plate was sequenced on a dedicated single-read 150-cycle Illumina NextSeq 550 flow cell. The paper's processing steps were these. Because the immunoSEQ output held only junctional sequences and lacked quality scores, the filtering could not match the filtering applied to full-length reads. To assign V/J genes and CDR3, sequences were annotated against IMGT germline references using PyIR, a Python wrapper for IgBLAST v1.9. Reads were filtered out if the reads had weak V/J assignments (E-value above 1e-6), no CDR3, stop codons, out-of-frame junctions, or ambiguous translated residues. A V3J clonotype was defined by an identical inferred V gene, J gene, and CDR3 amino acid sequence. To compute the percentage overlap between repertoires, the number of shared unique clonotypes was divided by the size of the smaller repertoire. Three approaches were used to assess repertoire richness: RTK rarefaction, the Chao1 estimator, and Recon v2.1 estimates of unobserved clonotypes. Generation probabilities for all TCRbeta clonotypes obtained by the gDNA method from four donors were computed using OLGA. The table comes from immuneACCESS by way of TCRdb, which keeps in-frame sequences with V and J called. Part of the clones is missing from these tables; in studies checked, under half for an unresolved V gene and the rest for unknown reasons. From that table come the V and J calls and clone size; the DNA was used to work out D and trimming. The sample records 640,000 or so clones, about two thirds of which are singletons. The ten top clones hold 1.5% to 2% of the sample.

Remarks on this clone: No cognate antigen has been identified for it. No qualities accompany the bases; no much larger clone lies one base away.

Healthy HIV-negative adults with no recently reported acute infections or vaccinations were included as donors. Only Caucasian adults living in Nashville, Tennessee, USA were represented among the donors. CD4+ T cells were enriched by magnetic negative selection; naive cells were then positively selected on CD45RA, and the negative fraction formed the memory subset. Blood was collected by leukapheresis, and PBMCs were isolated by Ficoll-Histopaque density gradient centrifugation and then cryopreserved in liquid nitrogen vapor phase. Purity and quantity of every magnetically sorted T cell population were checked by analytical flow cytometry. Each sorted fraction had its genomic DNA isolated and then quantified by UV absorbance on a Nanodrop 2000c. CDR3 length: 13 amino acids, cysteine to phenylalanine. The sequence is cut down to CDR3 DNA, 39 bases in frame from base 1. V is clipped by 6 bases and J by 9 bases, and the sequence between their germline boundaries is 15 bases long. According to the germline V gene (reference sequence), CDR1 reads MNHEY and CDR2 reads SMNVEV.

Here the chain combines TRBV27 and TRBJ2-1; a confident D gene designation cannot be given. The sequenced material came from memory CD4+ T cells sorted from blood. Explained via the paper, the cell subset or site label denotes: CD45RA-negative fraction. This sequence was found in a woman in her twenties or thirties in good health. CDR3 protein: CASSPPPVVEQFF. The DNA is TGTGCCAGCAGCCCTCCCCCAGTAGTTGAGCAGTTCTTC.